Reported below is one TCR beta chain. Its cognate antigen is unknown. One end of the junction varies from germline; a read error may be responsible. This sample was taken from a study of tumor-infiltrating lymphocytes in primary liver carcinoma. Study-level background: Sample yields, roughly 3.5 to 7.13 million productive TCRbeta reads, were similar across the tissue types.

Co-extraction of RNA and DNA was performed on roughly 17-32 mg of unsorted bulk tissue. Patients carried chronic HBV infection without prior treatment. A constant-region primer primed TCR beta cDNA synthesis from 400 to 550 ng of total RNA. Three-round nested multiplex PCR performed with slightly modified ARM-PCR produced the TCR beta libraries. The first two PCR rounds used TRBV1-TRBV30 primers with a Cbeta primer, 10 cycles each. TCRdb independently ran MiXCR on the multiplex PCR reads; one entry per CDR3 protein. The sample includes 90,000 to 100,000 distinct CDR3 sequences, about 70% of them seen just once. Study results and limitations: In tumor-adjacent and tumor-blood pairs, overlap was lower than in tumor region pairs.

This CDR3 region has 17 residues. CDR1 is MDHEN and CDR2 is SYDVKM in the germline V gene. Sample: liver tumor tissue from sampling region 5. Regarding subset: tumor region T5, tumor centre. The TCR sequence derives from a woman aged 55-70 years with primary liver carcinoma and hepatitis B virus infection. V and J are TRBV28 and TRBJ1-2; possible D gene TRBD1, 5 bases. CDR3: CVSSLGGAQDINYGYIF. As DNA, the CDR3 is TGTGTCAGCAGTTTGGGAGGGGCCCAGGATATCAACTATGGCTACATCTTC.